Sequencing of this TCR beta chain was carried out in a study of molecular identifiers for immune sequencing clone quantification. Study summary: Replicates partitioned RNA from around 20,000 or 100,000 naive CD8 cells into five parts, sequencing four.

Naive CD8 T cells underwent sorting with the CD8+CD4-CCR7+CD45RA+ definition. The germline V gene encodes CDR1 SNHLY and CDR2 FYNNEI. This CDR3 has 12 amino acids. This clonotype was counted ten times or more. Previously described methods and listed TCR primers produced bulk TCR libraries. TCRdb analysed the PCR reads with MiXCR anew, one entry per CDR3 protein. The profile shows roughly 100,000 distinct CDR3 sequences, 30% to 35% of them singletons. The sample consisted of naive CD8+ T cells from blood, with Jurkat cell RNA spiked in. The subset denotes: FACS-sorted CD8+CD4-CCR7+CD45RA+ naive T cells. The clonotype comes from a human donor in good health. Some libraries in this study had Jurkat cell RNA spiked in. This chain uses TRBV2 with TRBJ1-2; no clear D. CDR3 region: CAGTPANYGYTF. CDR3 in DNA: TGTGCTGGCACACCGGCAAACTATGGCTACACCTTC.